This T cell receptor (beta chain) appears in the sequencing data of a study of patients and donors after allogeneic stem cell transplantation (dated by TCRdb to 2019 to 2021). For CDR1 and CDR2, the germline V gene (reference sequence) lists LNHDA and SQIVND. The V and J ends are trimmed by 6 bases and 8 bases, leaving 14 bases between them. From cysteine to phenylalanine, the CDR3 is 14 amino acids long. The entry retains the CDR3 DNA only, 42 bases that are in frame from base 1. Concerning this clonotype itself: This receptor's antigen is unknown. The sample holds no much larger clone one base away, and base qualities are not on file.

Library generation was performed with RT-PCR. These reads were obtained on a NextSeq 550. The raw public data were reprocessed by TCRdb itself: fastp quality trimming at Q25, MiXCR clonotype calling, in-frame beta chains only. Here each entry gathers all rows of one CDR3 protein and keeps the most common genes and DNA. The sample records under 35,000 distinct CDR3 sequences, 37% of which are singletons. The ten top clones hold approximately 82% of the sample. Sequencing used blood, either unsorted or a sorted T cell fraction (not recorded which). Rearrangement joined TRBV19 to TRBJ1-6, with a weak D call of TRBD1 (5 bases match). This receptor was taken from a human donor who was either an allogeneic HSCT recipient or a stem cell or donor lymphocyte infusion donor (not recorded which). It is not recorded whose cells these are; they may come from a transplant donor. The nucleotides are TGTGCCAGTAGGACCGGGACCTTCGATTCACCCCTCCACTTT. This yields the protein CASRTGTFDSPLHF.